This entry describes one T cell receptor (beta chain). Germline V lookup: CDR1 LGHNT, CDR2 FRNRAP. The V end lost 4 bases, the J end lost 5 bases, and 24 bases lay between the germline ends. This CDR3 comprises 18 residues. This sample is drawn from a study of shared clonotypes between healthy human individuals. The repertoire was sequenced with immunoSEQ multiplex PCR; TCRdb's copy has only in-frame clones and lacks some. The table lists about 600,000 clones, around 97% of them singletons. The receptor was isolated from a woman aged 25 to 39 in good health. The sample consisted of naive CD4+ T cells sorted from blood. The subset denotes: CD45RA+ positively selected. The V call is TRBV12-5, the J call TRBJ2-1; a weak D match, TRBD2 (5 bases). The CDR3 protein is CASGSFPPRARGNNEQFF. The CDR3 nucleotides read TGTGCTAGTGGTTCGTTCCCCCCTAGAGCGCGAGGGAACAATGAGCAGTTCTTC.